The 26 T cell receptor beta chains reported below all come from one sample, sequenced in a study of cytomegalovirus exposure and HLA in healthy donors (dated by TCRdb to 2015 to 2018). The library was built by means of the immunoSEQ multiplex PCR assay. The multiplex PCR relied on a mix of 60 forward primers for TCR Vbeta segments and 13 reverse primers for TCR Jbeta segments. Drawn from immuneACCESS, this table holds only the in-frame rearrangements with V and J called that TCRdb kept. Clones are partly lost; checked studies trace under half to an unresolved V gene and leave the rest unexplained. In this sample's table one finds roughly 80,000 clones. The ten most abundant clones make up about 6% of the sample. The sample was PBMCs. Receptor source: a girl under 18 in good health and CMV-seropositive.

This chain uses TRBV4-2 with TRBJ1-6; no reliable D call. The CDR3 is 16 residues long. The V gene lost 0 bases and the J gene lost 6 bases, with 12 bases spanning the gap. Germline V lookup: CDR1 LGHNA, CDR2 YNFKEQ. The CDR3: CASSQEDFEANSPLHF. The CDR3, as DNA: TGTGCCAGCAGCCAAGAGGATTTCGAGGCTAATTCACCCCTCCACTTT.

The rearrangement joins TRBV28 to TRBJ2-2, with D perhaps TRBD1 (6 bases). This CDR3 is built from 16 residues. Germline CDR1 and CDR2: MDHEN and SYDVKM. Trimming took off 5 bases at V and 6 bases at J, with 19 bases between the two ends. CDR3 sequence (DNA): TGTGCCAGCAGTAGCTGGACAGAGGGAAGTCCCGGGGAGCTGTTTTTT. The encoded protein is CASSSWTEGSPGELFF.

The chain uses TRBV6-5 and TRBJ2-3; TRBD2 matches 12 bases. Per germline, CDR1 MNHEY and CDR2 SVGAGI. There are 15 residues in the CDR3. Trimming removed 5 bases from V and 2 bases from J; junction bases left unmatched: 2. DNA for the CDR3: TGTGCCAGCAGTAGGACTAGCGGGATCACAGATACGCAGTATTTT. It codes for CASSRTSGITDTQYF.

The V gene is TRBV5-1, the J gene TRBJ2-5, with 8 nucleotides matching TRBD1. CDR1 and CDR2 from the germline V gene are SGHRS and YFSETQ. The CDR3 length is 15 residues. Trimming cost V 4 bases and J 5 bases; bases outside gene matches: 10. The CDR3 loop is CASSTDSGGGETQYF. In nucleotides, the CDR3 is TGCGCCAGCAGCACCGATTCAGGGGGCGGGGAGACCCAGTACTTC.

The chain has TRBV7-9 and TRBJ2-5, with TRBD2 matching over 9 bases. CDR1 is SEHNR and CDR2 is FQNEAQ in the germline V gene (reference sequence). Trimming took 5 bases from V and 0 from J; bases not matched to a gene: 10. The CDR3 is made up of 17 amino acids. CDR3: CASSLGRQRGDQETQYF. The CDR3 DNA is TGTGCCAGCAGCCTCGGTCGCCAGCGGGGGGACCAAGAGACCCAGTACTTC.

The V and J genes are TRBV19 and TRBJ2-5; 9 bases align to TRBD1. CDR3 length equals 13 residues. V gave up 4 bases and J gave up 5 bases; unmatched junction bases: 2. CDR1 is LNHDA, CDR2 SQIVND, per germline (reference sequence). In DNA, the CDR3 is TGTGCCAGTAGTACGACAGGGGGGGAGACCCAGTACTTC. Translation: CASSTTGGETQYF.

The chain carries TRBV4-1 and TRBJ2-7; D unclear. Germline CDR1 MGHRA, CDR2 YSYEKL. The CDR3 has 12 residues. Trimming took off 7 bases at V and 6 bases at J, with 13 bases between the two ends. This chain's CDR3 is CASTLEGAEQYV. The DNA for the CDR3 is TGCGCCAGCACCCTGGAAGGAGCCGAGCAGTACGTC.

The genes are TRBV5-5 and TRBJ1-6; 8 nucleotides agree with TRBD1. Germline CDR1 reads SGHKS; CDR2 reads YYEKEE (reference sequence). With 4 bases clipped from V and 5 bases from J, the junction kept 5 bases outside the gene matches. The CDR3 runs 15 residues. The CDR3 DNA follows: TGTGCCAGCAGCGTTCAGGGGGCCCATAATTCACCCCTCCACTTT. It translates to CASSVQGAHNSPLHF.

The chain employs TRBV7-6 and TRBJ1-4, with D unclear. Germline V gives CDR1 SGHVS, CDR2 FNYEAQ. CDR3 length equals 15 residues. V lost 7 bases, J lost 4 bases, and 16 bases lay in between. CDR3 bases: TGTGCCAGCACCCTCAGCGGGGATCTTAATGAAAAACTGTTTTTT. It codes for CASTLSGDLNEKLFF.

The chain combines TRBV18 with TRBJ1-3; D unclear. The germline gives CDR1 KGHSH, CDR2 LQKENI. This CDR3 comprises 17 residues. V gave up 3 bases and J gave up 0 bases, with 15 bases separating them. CDR3 coding DNA: TGTGCCAGCTCACCGGATCCTTTAACAGACTCTGGAAACACCATATATTTT. Amino acid sequence: CASSPDPLTDSGNTIYF.

V is TRBV27 and J is TRBJ1-6; D remains ambiguous. Germline V lookup: CDR1 MNHEY, CDR2 SMNVEV (reference sequence). V lost 5 bases, J lost 16 bases, and 15 bases lay in between. CDR3 size: 12 residues. In DNA, the CDR3 is TGTGCCAGCAGTCTTCCACTCGGAGGTCTCCACTTT. It translates to CASSLPLGGLHF.

The chain uses TRBV4-3 and TRBJ2-3, with 10 bases that match TRBD2. CDR1 LGHNA and CDR2 YSLEER come from the germline V gene. V lost 0 bases, J lost 3 bases, and 6 bases stayed unmatched. CDR3 size: 17 residues. The CDR3 here is CASSQDSLAGETDTQYF. In nucleotides, the CDR3 is TGCGCCAGCAGCCAAGATAGTCTAGCGGGGGAGACAGATACGCAGTATTTT.

The chain joins TRBV2 to TRBJ1-2; 8 bases agree with TRBD1. Germline CDR1 and CDR2: SNHLY and FYNNEI. Trimming removed 8 bases from V and 8 bases from J; junction bases left unmatched: 10. This CDR3 has 13 amino acids. The DNA for the CDR3 is TGTGCCAGCGCTACCGGGACAGGAAGGGGCTACACCTTC. Translation gives CASATGTGRGYTF.

The CDR3, as DNA: TGTGCCAGCAGCCAGAGGACAGGACCCATGAACACTGAAGCTTTCTTT. This sequence encodes CASSQRTGPMNTEAFF. The chain couples TRBV7-9 to TRBJ1-1, with TRBD1 matching over 7 bases. The CDR3 runs 16 residues. CDR1 and CDR2 from the germline V gene are SEHNR and FQNEAQ (reference sequence). With 5 bases clipped from V and 0 bases from J, the junction kept 9 bases outside the gene matches.

The chain combines TRBV6-1 with TRBJ2-7; 11 bases map to TRBD1. CDR1 and CDR2 (germline): MNHNS, SASEGT. This CDR3 has 14 amino acids. V trimming: 6 bases; J trimming: 0 bases; junction bases outside the gene matches: 1. CDR3 residues: CASRGQGDSYEQYF. The CDR3, as DNA: TGTGCCAGCAGGGGACAGGGGGACTCCTACGAGCAGTACTTC.

This chain joins TRBV6-6 and TRBJ1-2; 10 bases map to TRBD1. The CDR3 contains 14 residues. Germline trimming cut 5 bases from V and 6 bases from J; bases unmatched to any gene: 6. CDR1 and CDR2 (germline): MNHNY, SVGAGI (reference sequence). CDR3 nucleotides: TGTGCCAGCAGTACGGGACAGGGGAGGAATGGCTACACCTTC. Translating gives CASSTGQGRNGYTF.

V is TRBV28 and J is TRBJ2-7; 7 nucleotides align to TRBD1. The CDR3 is made up of 12 amino acids. Trimming took 6 bases from V and 5 from J; bases not matched to a gene: 4. CDR1 is MDHEN, CDR2 SYDVKM, per germline. For the CDR3, the DNA is TGTGCCAGCAGAGTTACAGGGGACGAGCAGTACTTC. Translated: CASRVTGDEQYF. The complete variable domain, with remaining parts taken from reference TRBV28 and TRBJ2-7, reads DVKVTQSSRYLVKRTGEKVFLECVQDMDHENMFWYRQDPGLGLRLIYFSYDVKMKEKGDIPEGYSVSREKKERFSLILESASTNQTSMYLCASRVTGDEQYFGPGTRLTVT.

The gene calls are TRBV5-1 and TRBJ2-7, with 7 positions matching TRBD1. With V trimmed by 0 bases and J by 0 bases, 3 bases remained unmatched. The germline gives CDR1 SGHRS, CDR2 YFSETQ. The CDR3 covers 15 residues. The CDR3 loop is CASSLETGNSYEQYF. In DNA, the CDR3 is TGCGCCAGCAGCTTGGAGACAGGGAACTCCTACGAGCAGTACTTC.

This chain joins TRBV7-7 and TRBJ2-7; TRBD1 might be the D (5 bases). The CDR3 runs to 13 residues. Trimming cost V 5 bases and J 2 bases, with 10 bases left between them. Germline-derived CDR1 and CDR2 are SSHAT and FNYEAQ (reference sequence). CDR3 sequence: CASSQGPAYEQYF. CDR3 coding DNA: TGTGCCAGCAGCCAGGGCCCCGCCTACGAGCAGTACTTC. The full variable domain, with the rest looked up from reference TRBV7-7 and TRBJ2-7, is GAGVSQSPRYKVTKRGQDVTLRCDPISSHATLYWYQQALGQGPEFLTYFNYEAQPDKSGLPSDRFSAERPEGSISTLTIQRTEQRDSAMYRCASSQGPAYEQYFGPGTRLTVT.

The chain has TRBV7-9 and TRBJ2-7, with D tentatively TRBD2 (5 bases). Trimming shortened V by 5 bases and J by 2 bases, and 10 bases separated the two germline ends. Germline V gene sequence: CDR1 SEHNR, CDR2 FQNEAQ (reference sequence). This CDR3 has 13 residues. Written as DNA, the CDR3 is TGTGCCAGCAGCCACGGGAACGCCTACGAGCAGTACTTC. This translates into CASSHGNAYEQYF. Full variable domain (outside the CDR3, taken from reference TRBV7-9 and TRBJ2-7): DTGVSQNPRHKITKRGQNVTFRCDPISEHNRLYWYRQTLGQGPEFLTYFQNEAQLEKSRLLSDRFSAERPKGSFSTLEIQRTEQGDSAMYLCASSHGNAYEQYFGPGTRLTVT.

The V call is TRBV4-1, the J call TRBJ2-7; D might be TRBD1 (6 bases). Trimming removed 3 bases at V and 7 bases at J, with 10 bases between. In germline, CDR1 is MGHRA, CDR2 YSYEKL. CDR3 length: 12 residues. The CDR3 DNA follows: TGCGCCAGCAGCCATTTTACAGGGGAGCAGTACTTC. Translation gives CASSHFTGEQYF.

A note on this clone: A junction end diverges from the germline sequence, so it may reflect a read error. Other DNA variants within this sample encode the same CDR3. The chain has TRBV6-1 and TRBJ1-6; no definite D call. Germline V gives CDR1 MNHNS, CDR2 SASEGT. The CDR3 has 15 residues. In nucleotides, the CDR3 is TGTGCCAGCTGGGAGGGAGGGAGGAATAATTCACCCCTACACTTT. Its translation is CASWEGGRNNSPLHF.

This chain connects TRBV30 to TRBJ2-1; 9 bases match TRBD1. V dropped 0 bases and J dropped 5; count of bases not matched to a gene: 5. In germline, CDR1 is GTSNPN, CDR2 SVGIG (reference sequence). CDR3 length equals 15 residues. Here the CDR3 reads CAWSVNRGPDNEQFF. The CDR3, as DNA: TGTGCCTGGAGTGTAAACAGGGGGCCCGACAATGAGCAGTTCTTC.

The chain combines TRBV6-5 with TRBJ1-2, with 7 bases fitting TRBD1. Germline V gene lookup returns CDR1 MNHEY and CDR2 SVGAGI. This CDR3 spans 16 amino acids. V lost 0 bases and J lost 8; bases outside the gene matches: 12. The CDR3 sequence: CASSYSRQGVSLGYTF. As DNA, the CDR3 is TGTGCCAGCAGTTACTCTCGGCAGGGGGTATCGCTGGGCTACACCTTC.

The chain employs TRBV4-2 and TRBJ2-1; 9 positions agree with TRBD1. Per the germline V gene, CDR1 is LGHNA and CDR2 is YNFKEQ. V shed 2 bases and J 8 bases; nucleotides not matched to a gene: 7. The CDR3 runs 15 residues. CDR3 residues: CASSQPGQGLHEQFF. CDR3 coding DNA: TGTGCCAGCAGCCAACCAGGACAGGGGTTACATGAGCAGTTCTTC.

The gene calls are TRBV7-2 and TRBJ2-2, with 9 positions matching TRBD2. Germline values: CDR1 SGHTA, CDR2 FQGNSA. V shed 4 bases, J shed 5 bases, and the junction held 8 bases outside the gene matches. The CDR3 extends over 16 amino acids. The CDR3 protein is CASSSLTSGQTGELFF. Written as DNA, the CDR3 is TGTGCCAGCAGCTCCCTCACTAGCGGGCAAACCGGGGAGCTGTTTTTT.